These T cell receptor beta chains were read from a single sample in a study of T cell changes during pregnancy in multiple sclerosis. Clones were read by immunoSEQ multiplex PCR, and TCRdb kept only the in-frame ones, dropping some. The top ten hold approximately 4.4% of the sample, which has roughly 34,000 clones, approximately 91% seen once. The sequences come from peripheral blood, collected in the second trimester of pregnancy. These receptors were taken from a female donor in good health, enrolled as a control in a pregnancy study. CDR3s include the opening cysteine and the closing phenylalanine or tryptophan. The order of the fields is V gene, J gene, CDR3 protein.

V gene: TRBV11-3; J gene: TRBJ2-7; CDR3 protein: CASSPSGTSYEQYF
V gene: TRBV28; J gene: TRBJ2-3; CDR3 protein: CASSLGQRGRDKDTQYF
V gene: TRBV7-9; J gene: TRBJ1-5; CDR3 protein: CASSSTGYQPQHF
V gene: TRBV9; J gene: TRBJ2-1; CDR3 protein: CASSVAGVLNEQFF
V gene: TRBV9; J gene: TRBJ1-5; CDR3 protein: CASSPTGAGNQPQHF
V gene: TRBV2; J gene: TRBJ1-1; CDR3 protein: CASSPQGPETEAFF
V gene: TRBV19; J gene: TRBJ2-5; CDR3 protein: CASSTGQGSQETQYF
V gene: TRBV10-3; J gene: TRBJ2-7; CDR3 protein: CATLNPRGGGSYEQYF
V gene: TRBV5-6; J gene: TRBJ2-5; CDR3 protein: CASSFGGAQGTQYF
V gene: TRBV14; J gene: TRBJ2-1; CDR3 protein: CASSQDFRSEQFF
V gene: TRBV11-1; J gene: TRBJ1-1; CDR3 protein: CASSFLLGGPDTEAFF
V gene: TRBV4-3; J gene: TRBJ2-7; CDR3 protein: CASSQEDREDYEQYF
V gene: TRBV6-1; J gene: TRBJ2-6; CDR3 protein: CASSEVMGGAAGANVLTF
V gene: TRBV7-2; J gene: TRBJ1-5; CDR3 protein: CASSLDRGQPQHF
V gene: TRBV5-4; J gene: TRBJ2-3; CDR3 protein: CASSLLGGGASNTQYF
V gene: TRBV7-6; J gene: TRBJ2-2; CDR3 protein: CASSRGSTGELFF
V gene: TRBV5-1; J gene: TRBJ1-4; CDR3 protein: CASSFPGTDGEKLFF
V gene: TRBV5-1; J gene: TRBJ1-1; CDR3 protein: CASSPRTALNTEAFF
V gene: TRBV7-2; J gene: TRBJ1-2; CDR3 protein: CASSLRQGNGYTF
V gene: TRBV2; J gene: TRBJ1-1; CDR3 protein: CAVPLASEAFF
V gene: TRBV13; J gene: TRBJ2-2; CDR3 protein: CASSLSPGELFF
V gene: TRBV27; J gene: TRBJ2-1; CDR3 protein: CASSLSTSGVYNEQFF
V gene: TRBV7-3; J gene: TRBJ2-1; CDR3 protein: CASSSRGLDEQFF
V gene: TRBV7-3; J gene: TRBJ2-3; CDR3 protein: CASSMGQGSTDTQYF
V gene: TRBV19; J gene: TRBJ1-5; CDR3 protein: CASSSIQGAGGNQPQHF
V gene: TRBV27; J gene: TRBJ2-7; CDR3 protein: CASSSREAGSYEQYF
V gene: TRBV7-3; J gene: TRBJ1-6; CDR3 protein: CASSLTGGGNSPLHF
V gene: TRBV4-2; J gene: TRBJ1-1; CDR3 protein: CASSQAGQGVLNTEAFF
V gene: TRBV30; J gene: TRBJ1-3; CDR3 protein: CAWGSYFSPGQRNKMISGNTIYF
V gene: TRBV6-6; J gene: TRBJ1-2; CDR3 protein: CASSYSTTESYGYTF
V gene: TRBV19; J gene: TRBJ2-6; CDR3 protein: CASSIRGGGANVLTF
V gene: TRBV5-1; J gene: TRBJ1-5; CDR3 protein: CASSSDSNQPQHF
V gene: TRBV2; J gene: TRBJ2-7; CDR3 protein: CASSERWSSYEQYF
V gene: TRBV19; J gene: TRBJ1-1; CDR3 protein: CASSYPGQRRLEAFF
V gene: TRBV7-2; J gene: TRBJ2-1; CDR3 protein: CASSPGSLAGYNEQFF
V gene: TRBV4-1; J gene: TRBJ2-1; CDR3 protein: CASSQARDYNEQFF
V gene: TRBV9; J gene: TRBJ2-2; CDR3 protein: CASSVDLAVNTGELFF
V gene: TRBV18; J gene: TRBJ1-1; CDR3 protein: CASSPSPLNTEAFF
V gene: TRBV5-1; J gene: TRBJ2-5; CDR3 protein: CASSFSSSEETQYF
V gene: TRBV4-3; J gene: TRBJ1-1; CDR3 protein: CASSLNLRNTEAFF
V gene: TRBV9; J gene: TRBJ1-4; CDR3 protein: CASSVGGGQNEKLFF
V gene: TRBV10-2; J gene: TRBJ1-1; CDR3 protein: CATVTGLKAAEAFF
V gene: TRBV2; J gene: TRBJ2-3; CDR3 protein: CASRREMGTDTQYF
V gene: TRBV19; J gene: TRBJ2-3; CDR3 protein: CASSSISSSTDTQYF
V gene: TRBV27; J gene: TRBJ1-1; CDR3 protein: CASSFVPGQVTEAFF